A selection of T cell receptor beta chains follows, all from one sample in a study of blood T cell repertoires in COVID-19. The data were produced by immunoSEQ multiplex PCR, yet TCRdb's version contains in-frame clones alone and is incomplete. The top ten hold over 9.5% of the sample, which has about 200,000 clones, 65% to 85% seen once. Source material: peripheral blood. The origin of the receptors is a woman aged 80 or over with acute or convalescent COVID-19. Both conserved end residues are part of each CDR3. D genes are given only for firm matches. Size is omitted from some rows. Given values are once, few, many or a class for expanded clones.

TRBJ2-2 once TRBV11-3 NA CASSLVAGAVNTGELFF TGTGCCAGCAGCTTAGTGGCGGGGGCCGTGAACACCGGGGAGCTGTTTTTT
TRBJ1-2 NA TRBV12-5 TRBD1 CASGRTGGLNHGYTF TGTGCTAGTGGCCGAACAGGGGGGCTAAATCATGGCTACACCTTC
TRBJ2-4 NA TRBV10-1 NA CAPTGGAKNIQYF TGCGCCCCTACAGGCGGCGCCAAAAACATTCAGTACTTC
TRBJ1-2 NA TRBV18 NA CASSPGSGINYGYTF TGTGCCAGCTCACCAGGATCAGGGATAAACTATGGCTACACCTTC
TRBJ1-6 NA TRBV18 TRBD1 CASSLDRDNSPLHF TGTGCCAGCTCCCTTGACAGGGATAATTCACCCCTCCACTTT
TRBJ1-5 few TRBV28 NA CASRTGVFDQPQHF TGTGCCAGCAGGACAGGAGTATTCGATCAGCCCCAGCATTTT
TRBJ1-3 NA TRBV6-5 TRBD1 CASSYDRGPGNTIYF TGTGCCAGCAGTTACGACAGGGGTCCTGGAAACACCATATATTTT
TRBJ1-1 NA TRBV9 TRBD1 CASSVDPTGMFGGTEAFF TGTGCCAGCAGCGTGGACCCGACAGGGATGTTCGGAGGGACTGAAGCTTTCTTT
TRBJ2-3 NA TRBV19 NA CASLGLPADTQYF TGTGCCAGCTTGGGCCTCCCCGCCGATACGCAGTATTTT
TRBJ1-5 few TRBV6-2/TRBV6-3 NA CASSYRSGPSGQPQHF TGTGCCAGCAGTTACCGTTCCGGGCCAAGCGGCCAGCCCCAGCATTTT
TRBJ1-5 NA TRBV6-5 TRBD1 CASSYSTGTAQPQHF TGTGCCAGCAGTTACTCGACAGGGACAGCTCAGCCCCAGCATTTT
TRBJ1-4 NA TRBV5-8 TRBD1 CASSPSGGWREKLFF TGTGCCAGCAGCCCTTCAGGGGGTTGGCGTGAAAAACTGTTTTTT
TRBJ1-5 NA TRBV5-1 NA CASRPGEGNQPQHF TGCGCCAGCAGGCCAGGGGAAGGCAATCAGCCCCAGCATTTT
TRBJ1-2 few TRBV7-2 TRBD1 CASSYWDRGFVHGYTF TGTGCCAGCAGCTACTGGGACAGGGGATTTGTGCATGGCTACACCTTC
TRBJ1-2 NA TRBV5-1 NA CASSSNNVGYTF TGCGCCAGCAGCTCTAATAATGTTGGCTACACCTTC
TRBJ2-7 NA TRBV4-3 TRBD1 CASSQDRTGGLYEQYF TGCGCCAGCAGCCAAGATAGGACAGGGGGCCTCTACGAGCAGTACTTC
TRBJ2-5 NA TRBV5-1 TRBD1 CASSLEGQGVEETQYF TGCGCCAGCAGCTTGGAAGGGCAGGGGGTGGAAGAGACCCAGTACTTC
TRBJ1-4 NA TRBV7-2 NA CASSPQGPNEKLFF TGTGCCAGCAGCCCACAGGGACCTAATGAAAAACTGTTTTTT
TRBJ2-6 NA TRBV27 TRBD1 CASKLYGDRDLSGANVLTF TGTGCCAGCAAGCTATATGGGGACAGAGATCTCTCTGGGGCCAACGTCCTGACTTTC
TRBJ2-5 NA TRBV5-1 TRBD1 CASSLGDRGPETQYF TGCGCCAGCAGCTTGGGGGACAGGGGGCCGGAGACCCAGTACTTC
TRBJ2-1 NA TRBV2 TRBD2 CASRRLAGVGNEQFF TGTGCCAGCAGACGACTAGCGGGAGTCGGCAATGAGCAGTTCTTC
TRBJ1-4 NA TRBV5-1 TRBD1 CASSFGQGNEKLFF TGCGCCAGCAGCTTCGGACAGGGGAATGAAAAACTGTTTTTT
TRBJ2-3 NA TRBV19 TRBD2 CASSTAASGGTDTQYF TGTGCCAGTAGTACGGCGGCTAGCGGGGGCACAGATACGCAGTATTTT
TRBJ1-5 few TRBV6-2/TRBV6-3 NA CASSYGVTGSNQPQHF TGTGCCAGCAGTTACGGTGTGACAGGTAGCAATCAGCCCCAGCATTTT
TRBJ2-4 NA TRBV4-1 NA CASSVWASEAKNIQYF TGCGCCAGCAGCGTATGGGCCAGTGAAGCCAAAAACATTCAGTACTTC
TRBJ1-1 NA TRBV5-1 NA CASSASTNTEAFF TGCGCCAGCAGCGCGTCAACGAACACTGAAGCTTTCTTT
TRBJ2-1 once TRBV15 TRBD2 CATSRGSGSYYNEQFF TGTGCCACCAGCAGAGGTAGCGGGAGCTACTACAATGAGCAGTTCTTC
TRBJ2-4 NA TRBV4-1 TRBD1 CASSHLTGLAKNIQYF TGCGCCAGCAGCCACCTGACAGGGCTAGCCAAAAACATTCAGTACTTC
TRBJ2-3 NA TRBV19 TRBD1 CASSRDRDRSTDTQYF TGTGCCAGTAGTAGGGATCGGGACAGAAGCACAGATACGCAGTATTTT
TRBJ2-5 NA TRBV7-7 NA CASSPQGAQETQYF TGTGCTAGCAGCCCCCAGGGTGCTCAAGAGACCCAGTACTTC
TRBJ2-7 NA TRBV4-3 TRBD2 CASSPTWGGEYF TGCGCCAGCAGCCCCACCTGGGGGGGAGAGTACTTC
TRBJ2-7 NA TRBV7-3 NA CASSLESQGLGEQYF TGTGCCAGCAGCTTAGAGAGTCAGGGGTTGGGCGAGCAGTACTTC
TRBJ1-3 NA TRBV19 NA CASTRTVSGNTIYF TGTGCCAGTACCCGTACAGTATCTGGAAACACCATATATTTT
TRBJ1-2 once TRBV7-2 TRBD1 CASRRTGYGYTF TGTGCCAGCAGACGGACAGGGTATGGCTACACCTTC
TRBJ1-1 NA TRBV28 NA CASTLIGSLNTEAFF TGTGCCAGCACCCTAATCGGGTCTTTGAACACTGAAGCTTTCTTT
TRBJ2-1 few TRBV29-1 TRBD2 CSVAASGSYNEQFF TGCAGCGTTGCGGCTAGCGGGTCCTACAATGAGCAGTTCTTC
TRBJ1-2 NA TRBV12-3/TRBV12-4 TRBD1 CASSYGQGVGYTF TGTGCCAGCAGTTACGGACAGGGGGTTGGCTACACCTTC
TRBJ1-1 NA TRBV7-9 NA CASSVNRYTEAFF TGTGCCAGCAGCGTAAACAGATACACTGAAGCTTTCTTT
TRBJ1-2 NA TRBV25-1 NA CASSVFTDGGYTF TGTGCCAGCAGTGTTTTCACAGATGGGGGCTACACCTTC